Following are 9 T cell receptor beta chains from one sample sequenced in a study of shared clonotypes between healthy human individuals. The repertoire was sequenced with immunoSEQ multiplex PCR; TCRdb's copy has only in-frame clones and lacks some. The data hold more than 2,000,000 clones, with 85% to 95% observed a single time. The sequencing sample was made of naive CD4+ T cells from PBMCs. The subset denotes: CD45RA+ positively selected. The receptors shown here come from a man younger than 35 in good health. Some clones in this sample may be carry-over from other donors' samples.

CDR3 nucleotides: TGTGCCAGCAGCTTGAGGGGCAGGAGTACCTTGCAGTACTTC. Translated, it gives CASSLRGRSTLQYF. The chain carries TRBV5-4 and TRBJ2-7; tentatively, D is TRBD1 (5 bases). The CDR3 length is 14 residues. Germline V gene lookup returns CDR1 SGHNT and CDR2 YYREEE (reference sequence). V lost 1 base and J 9 bases, leaving 17 bases between the germline ends.

The CDR3 loop is CASSGGRYRNHSYNEQFF. The CDR3 nucleotides read TGTGCCAGCAGTGGGGGCAGGTATAGAAACCACTCCTACAATGAGCAGTTCTTC. The rearrangement links TRBV6-1 to TRBJ2-1; tentatively, D is TRBD1 (5 bases). Trimming stripped 4 bases from V and 0 bases from J, with 19 bases between. Per the germline V gene, CDR1 is MNHNS and CDR2 is SASEGT. This CDR3 contains 18 residues.

The chain employs TRBV11-1 and TRBJ1-2, with no clear D. Germline-derived CDR1 and CDR2 are SGHAT and FQDESV (reference sequence). The ends were cut back, 5 bases at V and 0 bases at J, with 16 bases in the middle. The CDR3 runs to 16 residues. CDR3 coding DNA: TGTGCCAGCAGCCTAGATACCCCGCCAGCTAACTATGGCTACACCTTC. This sequence encodes CASSLDTPPANYGYTF.

The gene calls are TRBV5-1 and TRBJ2-3; TRBD2 agrees at 9 bases. Looked up from germline, CDR1 is SGHRS and CDR2 is YFSETQ. V was clipped by 3 bases and J by 4 bases; unmatched bases: 9. The length of the CDR3 is 16 residues. The DNA for the CDR3 is TGCGCCAGCAGCTCGGAAGGGCGGGAGGGGGCAGATACGCAGTATTTT. It yields the protein CASSSEGREGADTQYF.

This chain joins TRBV7-9 and TRBJ1-5, with D possibly matching TRBD1 (5 bases). Deletions cut 5 bases from V and 3 bases from J, with 14 bases between. Germline-derived CDR1 and CDR2 are SEHNR and FQNEAQ (reference sequence). The CDR3 is made up of 15 amino acids. CDR3 in amino acids: CASSPDRDLNQPQHF. In nucleotides, the CDR3 is TGTGCCAGCAGCCCGGACCGGGACCTCAATCAGCCCCAGCATTTT.

This clone has a handful of counts. Other DNA sequences within the sample encode an identical CDR3. This chain joins TRBV5-1 and TRBJ2-3; unclear D gene. Trimming removed 2 bases at V and 2 bases at J, with 9 bases between. The germline CDR1 and CDR2 sequences are SGHRS and YFSETQ. CDR3 length equals 14 residues. CDR3 in amino acids: CASSFGEVTDTQYF. In DNA, the CDR3 is TGCGCCAGCAGCTTTGGTGAGGTCACAGATACGCAGTATTTT.

On this clone itself: Other DNA variants within this sample encode the same CDR3. The rearrangement uses TRBV20-1 and TRBJ1-2; D remains ambiguous. The CDR3 has 8 amino acids. Germline lookup yields CDR1 DFQATT and CDR2 SNEGSKA (reference sequence). With 6 bases removed from V and 8 bases from J, the gap between germline ends came to 4 bases. The CDR3 DNA reads TGCAGTGCCCGAGGCTACACCTTC. Amino acid sequence: CSARGYTF.

This chain links TRBV19 with TRBJ2-2; D remains ambiguous. There are 16 residues in the CDR3. Germline V gene data show CDR1 as LNHDA and CDR2 as SQIVND (reference sequence). V was clipped by 10 bases and J by 4 bases, with 22 bases between them. In nucleotides, the CDR3 is TGTGCCACTGGAGAGTGGGGTAGGAGAGTCACCGGGGAGCTGTTTTTT. Its protein is CATGEWGRRVTGELFF.

About this clone: Different DNA sequences within this sample yield the same CDR3. This chain joins TRBV30 and TRBJ1-3; D uncertain. V dropped 5 bases and J dropped 0 bases, with 11 bases sitting between them. The CDR3 has 14 residues. CDR1 and CDR2 (germline): GTSNPN, SVGIG (reference sequence). CDR3 amino acids: CAWAKGGSGNTIYF. CDR3 in DNA: TGTGCCTGGGCCAAGGGCGGCTCTGGAAACACCATATATTTT.